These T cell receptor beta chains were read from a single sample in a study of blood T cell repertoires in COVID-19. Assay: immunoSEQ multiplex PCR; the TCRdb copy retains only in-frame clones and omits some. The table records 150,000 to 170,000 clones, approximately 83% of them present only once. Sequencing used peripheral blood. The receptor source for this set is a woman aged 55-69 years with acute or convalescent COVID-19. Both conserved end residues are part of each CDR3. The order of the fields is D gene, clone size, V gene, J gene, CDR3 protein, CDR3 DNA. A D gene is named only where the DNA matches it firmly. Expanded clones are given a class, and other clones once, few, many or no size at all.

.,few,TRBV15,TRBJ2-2,CATSRELQGRDGELFF,TGTGCCACCAGCAGAGAATTGCAGGGGAGGGACGGGGAGCTGTTTTTT
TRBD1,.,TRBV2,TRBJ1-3,CASGGQGITIYF,TGTGCCAGCGGGGGACAGGGCATCACCATATATTTT
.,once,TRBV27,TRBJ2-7,CASSFARLDGEQYF,TGTGCCAGCAGTTTTGCCCGACTCGACGGGGAGCAGTACTTC
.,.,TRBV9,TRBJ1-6,CASSVGGKNSPLHF,TGTGCCAGCAGCGTAGGAGGGAAGAATTCACCCCTCCACTTT
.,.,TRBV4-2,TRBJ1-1,CASSRRRGRETEAFF,TGTGCCAGCAGCCGACGGAGGGGCAGGGAAACTGAAGCTTTCTTT
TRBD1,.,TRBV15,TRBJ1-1,CATSTPDRGGRNTEAFF,TGTGCCACCAGCACCCCTGACAGGGGGGGGAGGAACACTGAAGCTTTCTTT
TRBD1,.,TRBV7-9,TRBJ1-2,CASSPGTGVGYTF,TGTGCCAGCAGCCCGGGGACAGGGGTTGGCTACACCTTC
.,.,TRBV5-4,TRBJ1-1,CASSTGVQGTEAFF,TGTGCCAGCAGCACAGGCGTACAGGGCACTGAAGCTTTCTTT
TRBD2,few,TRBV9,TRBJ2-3,CASSVRTSGDTQYF,TGTGCCAGCAGCGTAAGGACTAGCGGTGATACGCAGTATTTT
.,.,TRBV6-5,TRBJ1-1,CASSLDLGHREAFF,TGTGCCAGCAGCCTAGACCTGGGACATAGAGAAGCTTTCTTT
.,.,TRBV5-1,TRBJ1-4,CASSLDGAGGKLFF,TGCGCCAGCAGCTTAGACGGGGCCGGGGGAAAACTGTTTTTT
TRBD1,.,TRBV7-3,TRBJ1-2,CASSSDPGGRHNHGGYTF,TGTGCCAGCAGCTCTGACCCAGGGGGACGACATAATCACGGTGGCTACACCTTC
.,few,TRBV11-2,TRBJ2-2,CASSPLGGELFF,TGTGCCAGCAGCCCCCTCGGCGGGGAGCTGTTTTTT
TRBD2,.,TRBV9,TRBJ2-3,CASSVGVGRGETDTQYF,TGTGCCAGCAGCGTAGGAGTGGGGCGGGGGGAGACAGATACGCAGTATTTT
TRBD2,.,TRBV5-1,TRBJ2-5,CASTDITSGGRETQYF,TGCGCCAGCACAGATATAACTAGCGGGGGGCGTGAGACCCAGTACTTC
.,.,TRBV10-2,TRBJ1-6,CASSDSGFNSPLHF,TGCGCCAGCAGTGACTCGGGATTTAATTCACCCCTCCACTTT
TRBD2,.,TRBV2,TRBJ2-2,CASSPLAGTNTGELFF,TGTGCCAGCAGCCCATTAGCGGGGACGAACACCGGGGAGCTGTTTTTT
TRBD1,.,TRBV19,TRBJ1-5,CASSFLGQGNQPQHF,TGTGCCAGTAGTTTTCTGGGACAGGGCAATCAGCCCCAGCATTTT
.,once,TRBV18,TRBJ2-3,CASSPTGEGTQYF,TGTGCCAGCTCACCCACTGGAGAGGGTACGCAGTATTTT
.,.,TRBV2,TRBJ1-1,CANAEQGRNTEAFF,TGTGCCAACGCAGAACAGGGACGGAACACTGAAGCTTTCTTT
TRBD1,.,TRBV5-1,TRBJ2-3,CASGTTGGVTDTQYF,TGCGCCAGCGGAACCACAGGGGGCGTAACAGATACGCAGTATTTT
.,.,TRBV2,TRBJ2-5,CASSELPLHQETQYF,TGTGCCAGCAGTGAACTGCCTCTACACCAAGAGACCCAGTACTTC
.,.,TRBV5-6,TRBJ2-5,CASSLVGEETQYF,TGTGCCAGCAGCTTAGTAGGGGAAGAGACCCAGTACTTC
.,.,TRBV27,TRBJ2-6,CASSSRQALSGANVLTF,TGTGCCAGCAGTTCCAGACAGGCCCTCTCTGGGGCCAACGTCCTGACTTTC
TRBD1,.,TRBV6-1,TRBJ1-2,CASSEPGQAHYGYTF,TGTGCCAGCAGTGAGCCTGGACAGGCGCACTATGGCTACACCTTC
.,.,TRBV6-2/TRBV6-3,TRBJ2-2,CASSWGGSNTGELFF,TGTGCCAGCAGTTGGGGCGGTTCGAACACCGGGGAGCTGTTTTTT
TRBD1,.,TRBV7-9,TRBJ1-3,CATAGTDRVSSGNTIYF,TGTGCCACCGCCGGGACAGATCGAGTCAGCTCTGGAAACACCATATATTTT